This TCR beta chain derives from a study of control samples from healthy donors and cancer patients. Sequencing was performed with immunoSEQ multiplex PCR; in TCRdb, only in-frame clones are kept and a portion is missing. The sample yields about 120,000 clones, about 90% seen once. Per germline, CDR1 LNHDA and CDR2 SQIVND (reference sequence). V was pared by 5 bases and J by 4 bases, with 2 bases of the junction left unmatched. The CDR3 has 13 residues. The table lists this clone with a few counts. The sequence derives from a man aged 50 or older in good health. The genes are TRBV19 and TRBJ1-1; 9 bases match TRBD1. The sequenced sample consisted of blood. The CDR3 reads CASSQQGATEAFF. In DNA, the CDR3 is TGTGCCAGTAGTCAACAGGGGGCCACTGAAGCTTTCTTT.